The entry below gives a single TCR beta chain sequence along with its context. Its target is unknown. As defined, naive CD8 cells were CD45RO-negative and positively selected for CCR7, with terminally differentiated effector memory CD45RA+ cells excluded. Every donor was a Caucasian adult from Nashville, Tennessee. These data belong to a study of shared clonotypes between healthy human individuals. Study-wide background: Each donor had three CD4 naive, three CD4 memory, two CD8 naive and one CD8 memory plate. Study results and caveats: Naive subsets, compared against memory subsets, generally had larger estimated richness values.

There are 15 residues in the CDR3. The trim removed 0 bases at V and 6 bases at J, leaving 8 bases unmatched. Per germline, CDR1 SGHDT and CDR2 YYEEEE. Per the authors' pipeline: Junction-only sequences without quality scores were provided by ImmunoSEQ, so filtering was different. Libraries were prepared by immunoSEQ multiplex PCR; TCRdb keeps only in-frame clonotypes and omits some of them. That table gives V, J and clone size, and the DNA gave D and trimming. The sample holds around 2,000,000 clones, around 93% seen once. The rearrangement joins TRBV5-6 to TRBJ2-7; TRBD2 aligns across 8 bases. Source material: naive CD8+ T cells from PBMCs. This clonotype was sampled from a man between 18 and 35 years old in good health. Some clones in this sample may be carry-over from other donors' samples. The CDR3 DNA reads TGTGCCAGCAGCTTGGAGGACGGGAGGGCCCGCGAGCAGTACTTC. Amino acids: CASSLEDGRAREQYF.